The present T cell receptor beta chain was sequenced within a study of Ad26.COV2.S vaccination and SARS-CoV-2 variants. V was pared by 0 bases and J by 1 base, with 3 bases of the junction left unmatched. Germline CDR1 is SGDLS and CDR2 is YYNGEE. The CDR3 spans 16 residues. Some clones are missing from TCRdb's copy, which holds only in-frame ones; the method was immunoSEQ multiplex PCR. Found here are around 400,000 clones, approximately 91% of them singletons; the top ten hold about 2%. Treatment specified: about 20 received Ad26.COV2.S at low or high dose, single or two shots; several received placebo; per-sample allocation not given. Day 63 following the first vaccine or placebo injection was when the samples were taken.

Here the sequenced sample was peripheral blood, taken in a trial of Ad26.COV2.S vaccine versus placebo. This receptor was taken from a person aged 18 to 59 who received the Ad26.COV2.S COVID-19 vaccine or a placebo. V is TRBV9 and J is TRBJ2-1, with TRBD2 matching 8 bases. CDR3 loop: CASSVVAGGSYNEQFF. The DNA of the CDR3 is TGTGCCAGCAGCGTAGTTGCGGGAGGTTCCTACAATGAGCAGTTCTTC.